A single sample gave rise to the 19 T cell receptor beta chains below, sequenced in a study of CD8+ T cells in alopecia areata. This sample's treatment: oral pan-JAK inhibitor, 5-10 mg twice daily. RNA was isolated and reverse transcribed to cDNA, the sequencing template. The protocol was immunoSEQ multiplex PCR, while the TCRdb copy is restricted to in-frame clones and leaves out a portion. In the table there are approximately 130,000 clones, roughly 57% of which are singletons. The source material was CD4+ T cells sorted from blood, sampled at week 4, from a patient treated with tofacitinib. The receptors were sampled from a human donor with alopecia areata.

This clone was seen only a few times. The rearrangement uses TRBV28 and TRBJ2-5; maybe TRBD2 (6 bases). The CDR3 has 16 residues. V was shortened by 6 bases and J by 2 bases, with 19 bases between the two germline ends. CDR1 and CDR2 from the germline V gene are MDHEN and SYDVKM. The CDR3 nucleotides are TGTGCCAGCAGCCAGGTACTAGCCGAAGATCAAGAGACCCAGTACTTC. This translates into CASSQVLAEDQETQYF.

The J gene is TRBJ2-7, the V gene TRBV29-1; 8 bases line up with TRBD1. V was pared by 4 bases and J by 2 bases, with 7 bases of the junction left unmatched. The CDR3 is 14 amino acids. From germline, CDR1 is SQVTM and CDR2 ANQGSEA. The CDR3, as DNA: TGCAGCGTTGTCGCCGGGACAGGACCCTACGAGCAGTACTTC. Its protein product is CSVVAGTGPYEQYF.

The genes are TRBV25-1 and TRBJ1-4; D ambiguous. The V end was cut by 5 bases, the J end by 8 bases, with 6 bases between. The CDR3 spans 11 residues. From germline, CDR1 is MGHDK and CDR2 SYGVNS. CDR3 residues: CASSLAEKLFF. CDR3 DNA: TGTGCCAGCAGTTTGGCCGAAAAACTGTTTTTT.

The J gene is TRBJ1-2, the V gene TRBV27, with TRBD1 matching over 7 bases. After removal of 7 bases from V and 0 bases from J, the junction contained 2 bases not matched to a gene. The length of the CDR3 is 13 residues. CDR1 and CDR2 from the germline V gene are MNHEY and SMNVEV (reference sequence). The CDR3 loop reads CASMGQSNYGYTF. CDR3 coding DNA: TGTGCCAGCATGGGACAGTCTAACTATGGCTACACCTTC.

For the CDR3, the DNA is TGTGCCAGTAGTGACCCACGGTGGGAGCAGTACTTC. Amino acid sequence: CASSDPRWEQYF. The chain employs TRBV19 and TRBJ2-7; D unclear. CDR3 length: 12 amino acids. CDR1 is LNHDA and CDR2 is SQIVND in the germline V gene (reference sequence). V lost 5 bases and J 7 bases, leaving 12 bases between the germline ends. Full variable domain (remainder filled in from reference TRBV19 and TRBJ2-7): DGGITQSPKYLFRKEGQNVTLSCEQNLNHDAMYWYRQDPGQGLRLIYYSQIVNDFQKGDIAEGYSVSREKKESFPLTVTSAQKNPTAFYLCASSDPRWEQYFGPGTRLTVT.

The chain is built from TRBV5-1 and TRBJ1-2, with D possibly matching TRBD1 (5 bases). V was cut by 3 bases and J by 4 bases, with 13 bases left in between. Germline lookup yields CDR1 SGHRS and CDR2 YFSETQ. The CDR3 has 14 amino acids. The CDR3 here is CASSSSDSVYGYTF. CDR3 sequence (DNA): TGCGCCAGCAGCTCCTCCGACAGTGTCTATGGCTACACCTTC.

The chain has TRBV6-5 and TRBJ1-2; no clear D gene. The V and J ends lost 0 bases and 7 bases respectively, with 12 bases between them. Germline CDR1 MNHEY, CDR2 SVGAGI. This CDR3 has 14 residues. DNA for the CDR3: TGTGCCAGCAGTTACTCGTCGGCGGGCCTTGGCTACACCTTC. Amino acids: CASSYSSAGLGYTF.

This chain uses TRBV5-3 with TRBJ2-1; no clear D gene. TRBV5-3 qualifies as an ORF whose function is uncertain. The CDR3 is made up of 14 amino acids. V was cut by 10 bases and J by 6 bases, with 20 bases left in between. The CDR3 loop reads CAGPITDDGNEQFF. The CDR3 DNA sequence: TGTGCCGGACCGATTACAGATGACGGCAATGAGCAGTTCTTC.

This clone was counted between two and nine times. The chain joins TRBV9 to TRBJ2-5, with no clear D. Per the germline V gene, CDR1 is SGDLS and CDR2 is YYNGEE. This CDR3 spans 14 amino acids. V lost 0 bases to trimming and J lost 1 base, with 7 bases between them. The CDR3 DNA is TGTGCCAGCAGCGTAGCTACGGGCCAAGAGACCCAGTACTTC. Translation: CASSVATGQETQYF.

In this sample, this clone turned up a few times. The CDR3 loop is CASSLTGTNTEAFF. The CDR3 DNA sequence: TGCGCCAGCAGCTTGACAGGGACCAACACTGAAGCTTTCTTT. The chain combines TRBV5-1 with TRBJ1-1; a possible D gene is TRBD1 (6 bases). Germline loops: CDR1 SGHRS, CDR2 YFSETQ. V lost 1 base and J 2 bases, leaving 9 bases between the germline ends. The CDR3 covers 14 residues.

This chain links TRBV27 with TRBJ2-3, with D maybe TRBD2 (5 bases). V was pared by 1 base and J by 0 bases, with 20 bases between. The germline CDR1 and CDR2 sequences are MNHEY and SMNVEV (reference sequence). The CDR3 has 19 residues. The DNA for the CDR3 is TGTGCCAGCAGTTTATTGAGCGGAAATGGGCTGACGAGCACAGATACGCAGTATTTT. Amino acid sequence: CASSLLSGNGLTSTDTQYF.

V gene TRBV5-4 combines with J gene TRBJ2-5, with D hard to call. This CDR3 is built from 12 residues. Germline V gene data show CDR1 as SGHNT and CDR2 as YYREEE (reference sequence). The V end lost 2 bases, the J end lost 4 bases, and 6 bases lay between the germline ends. CDR3 in amino acids: CASSLDGETQYF. DNA of the CDR3: TGTGCCAGCAGCTTAGACGGAGAGACCCAGTACTTC.

V is TRBV18 and J is TRBJ2-7, with D possibly being TRBD1 or TRBD2 (6 bases each). Deletions cut 3 bases from V and 4 bases from J, with 16 bases between. Germline values: CDR1 KGHSH, CDR2 LQKENI. This CDR3 contains 15 residues. CDR3 in DNA: TGTGCCAGCTCACCGGTTCCAGGGGAGGCTTACGAGCAGTACTTC. It specifies CASSPVPGEAYEQYF. The entire variable domain, with the rest obtained from reference TRBV18 and TRBJ2-7, is as follows: NAGVMQNPRHLVRRRGQEARLRCSPMKGHSHVYWYRQLPEEGLKFMVYLQKENIIDESGMPKERFSAEFPKEGPSILRIQQVVRGDSAAYFCASSPVPGEAYEQYFGPGTRLTVT.

V gene TRBV27 combines with J gene TRBJ2-2, with 9 nucleotides matching TRBD1. The CDR3 runs 17 residues. In germline, CDR1 is MNHEY, CDR2 SMNVEV (reference sequence). V shed 3 bases and J 5 bases; nucleotides not matched to a gene: 10. DNA for the CDR3: TGTGCCAGCAGTTTCACCCGGGACAGGGTTGGAACCGGGGAGCTGTTTTTT. Protein product: CASSFTRDRVGTGELFF.

The chain joins TRBV6-5 to TRBJ2-6; perhaps TRBD1 as D (6 bases). V was shortened by 2 bases and J by 2 bases, with 7 bases between the two germline ends. The CDR3 totals 15 residues. Germline CDR1 reads MNHEY; CDR2 reads SVGAGI. CDR3 sequence reads: CASSYPGAGANVLTF. In DNA form, the CDR3 reads TGTGCCAGCAGTTACCCAGGGGCTGGGGCCAACGTCCTGACTTTC.

V gene TRBV20-1 combines with J gene TRBJ1-2; the D is unclear. CDR3 length: 10 amino acids. V lost 1 base and J lost 7, with 4 bases in between. Germline assignment: CDR1 DFQATT and CDR2 SNEGSKA (reference sequence). The DNA of the CDR3 is TGCAGTGCTAGAGTGGGTGGCTACACCTTC. Protein sequence: CSARVGGYTF.

V gene TRBV7-2 combines with J gene TRBJ2-7; TRBD1 might be the D (5 bases). The V end lost 4 bases, the J end lost 5 bases, and 12 bases lay between the germline ends. CDR1 is SGHTA, CDR2 FQGNSA, per germline. The CDR3 contains 13 residues. The CDR3 region is CASSSSGFHEQYF. As DNA, the CDR3 is TGTGCCAGCAGCTCCTCAGGGTTCCACGAGCAGTACTTC.

This sequence joins TRBV6-6 and TRBJ1-4; tentatively, D is TRBD1 (5 bases). The V and J ends lost 2 bases and 10 bases respectively, with 5 bases between them. The germline V gene encodes CDR1 MNHNY and CDR2 SVGAGI (reference sequence). The CDR3 is made up of 11 amino acids. The CDR3 DNA sequence: TGTGCCAGCAGTTACGGGGCAAAACTGTTTTTT. It yields the protein CASSYGAKLFF.

This chain connects TRBV29-1 to TRBJ2-2; TRBD2 matches 12 bases. CDR1 and CDR2 from the germline V gene are SQVTM and ANQGSEA. V was pared by 5 bases and J by 5 bases, with 6 bases of the junction left unmatched. CDR3 length equals 15 residues. CDR3 residues: CSVFTSGRSTGELFF. CDR3 bases: TGCAGCGTTTTTACTAGCGGGAGGTCTACCGGGGAGCTGTTTTTT.